The clone carrying this TCR beta chain showed up just a few times. The antigen is unknown. This record belongs to a study of shared clonotypes between healthy human individuals. Study overall: Donors, aged 18 to 49, were two women and a few men. Study-level results: Across a handful of donors, naive CD4 shared around 5.1%, naive CD8 more than 3%, memory CD4 less than 2.5%, memory CD8 about 0.4%. Compared with memory subsets, naive subsets generally had larger estimated richness.

Clones were sequenced by immunoSEQ multiplex PCR, and TCRdb holds only the in-frame ones, with some missing. Of about 1.1 million clones listed, 60% to 85% are singletons. Material for sequencing was memory CD4+ T cells from PBMCs. As to subset: CD45RA-negative fraction. This sequence was found in a man in his late teens or twenties in good health. Some clones in this sample may be carry-over from other donors' samples.

CDR3 residues: CASSLTQDYGYTF. The CDR3 DNA reads TGTGCCAGCAGCTTGACACAGGACTATGGCTACACCTTC. The chain joins TRBV5-5 to TRBJ1-2; D is possibly TRBD1 (5 bases). Germline V CDR1 and CDR2: SGHKS, YYEKEE (reference sequence). The CDR3 has 13 residues. Trimming stripped 1 base from V and 3 bases from J, with 7 bases between.